These 11 T cell receptor beta chains originate from one sample sequenced in a study of shared clonotypes between healthy human individuals. Profiled with immunoSEQ multiplex PCR; TCRdb holds only in-frame clones, not every one. Of more than 2 million clones listed, approximately 95% are singletons. Input material: naive CD4+ T cells sorted from blood. The sample's subset: CD45RA+ positively selected. The receptor set was obtained from a young man in good health.

The chain is built from TRBV28 and TRBJ1-1, with 9 positions matching TRBD1. CDR1 and CDR2 (germline): MDHEN, SYDVKM. The CDR3 is 16 amino acids. With 3 bases clipped from V and 3 bases from J, the junction kept 8 bases outside the gene matches. The CDR3 DNA sequence: TGTGCCAGCAGTTTTTCACAGGGGGCGCGGTACACTGAAGCTTTCTTT. Translation: CASSFSQGARYTEAFF.

Points on this clone: The identical CDR3 is also encoded by other nucleotide sequences in the sample. The V and J genes are TRBV10-3 and TRBJ1-1, with unresolved D. Germline V gene sequence: CDR1 ENHRY, CDR2 SYGVKD. V lost 0 bases and J 1 base, leaving 6 bases between the germline ends. This CDR3 is 14 amino acids long. The CDR3 loop reads CAISESGQNTEAFF. The CDR3 nucleotides read TGTGCCATCAGTGAGTCGGGTCAGAACACTGAAGCTTTCTTT.

The chain links TRBV27 to TRBJ2-3, with D hard to call. This CDR3 is built from 14 residues. Germline CDR1 MNHEY, CDR2 SMNVEV (reference sequence). The V gene lost 7 bases and the J gene lost 3 bases, with 14 bases spanning the gap. CDR3 bases: TGTGCCAGCATTTCTATCCCCGGGACAGATACGCAGTATTTT. As protein: CASISIPGTDTQYF.

V gene TRBV19 combines with J gene TRBJ1-6; 7 positions agree with TRBD1. CDR3 length: 15 amino acids. V shed 4 bases and J 7 bases; nucleotides not matched to a gene: 7. Per the germline V gene, CDR1 is LNHDA and CDR2 is SQIVND (reference sequence). CDR3 coding DNA: TGTGCCAGTAGTAGTACAGGGGTAGGAAATTCACCCCTCCACTTT. Translating gives CASSSTGVGNSPLHF.

The V call is TRBV5-1, the J call TRBJ2-2, with TRBD1 matching 8 bases. This CDR3 contains 16 residues. J gave up 3 bases and V 4 bases, and 8 bases lay outside the gene matches. Germline CDR1 is SGHRS and CDR2 is YFSETQ. Here the CDR3 DNA reads TGCGCCAGCAGCCAGGGGACAGGAGGCGACACCGGGGAGCTGTTTTTT. Residues: CASSQGTGGDTGELFF.

This clone showed up just a few times. The gene calls are TRBV7-2 and TRBJ1-2; TRBD1 matches at 10 bases. The CDR3 is made up of 15 amino acids. The V segment lost 5 bases and the J segment 6 bases; nucleotides outside the gene matches: 9. From germline, CDR1 is SGHTA and CDR2 FQGNSA. The CDR3: CASSPIIGTGDGYTF. The DNA of the CDR3 is TGTGCCAGCAGCCCCATAATCGGGACAGGGGATGGCTACACCTTC.

This chain connects TRBV7-8 to TRBJ1-2, with TRBD1 as a possible D gene (5 bases). The germline V gene encodes CDR1 SGHVS and CDR2 FQNEAQ. V was clipped by 1 base and J by 5 bases, with 17 bases between them. This CDR3 has 16 residues. Written as DNA, the CDR3 is TGTGCCAGCAGCTTAGGAGGTCCAGACAGCGTTTATGGCTACACCTTC. It codes for CASSLGGPDSVYGYTF.

The chain carries TRBV6-5 and TRBJ2-3; TRBD1 is a possible D gene (7 bases). The V gene's germline CDR1 is MNHEY and CDR2 SVGAGI. Trimming removed 0 bases from V and 4 bases from J, with 14 bases in between. The CDR3 is 16 residues long. CDR3 sequence reads: CASSYSGSRGADTQYF. DNA of the CDR3: TGTGCCAGCAGTTACTCAGGGTCCAGGGGGGCAGATACGCAGTATTTT.

The V call is TRBV10-2, the J call TRBJ2-7; 9 positions agree with TRBD1. The germline CDR1 and CDR2 sequences are WSHSY and SAAADI. Trimming cost V 8 bases and J 1 base; bases outside gene matches: 9. This CDR3 has 15 amino acids. The CDR3 DNA is TGCGCCAGCCTGCCCCCCGGGACAGGGTCCTACGAGCAGTACTTC. Amino acid sequence: CASLPPGTGSYEQYF.

V usage is TRBV9 and J usage is TRBJ1-1; 7 positions agree with TRBD1. From germline, CDR1 is SGDLS and CDR2 YYNGEE. The CDR3 runs 14 residues. With 3 bases clipped from V and 4 bases from J, the junction kept 6 bases outside the gene matches. The CDR3: CASSAMTGITEAFF. CDR3 bases: TGTGCCAGCAGCGCCATGACAGGGATCACTGAAGCTTTCTTT.

The chain joins TRBV5-1 to TRBJ2-3; 7 bases agree with TRBD2. The CDR3 is 12 amino acids. Germline assignment: CDR1 SGHRS and CDR2 YFSETQ. Trimming at V came to 1 base and at J to 9 bases, leaving 2 bases not matched to a gene. The chain's CDR3 is CASSLSAGTQYF. As DNA, the CDR3 is TGCGCCAGCAGCTTGTCAGCGGGGACGCAGTATTTT.